The clone carrying this T cell receptor (beta chain) was seen many times. Its antigen is not identified. Library preparation for TCR beta used quantitative 5'-RACE with molecular barcodes. From the 5' RACE reads, TCRdb called clonotypes with MiXCR, one entry per CDR3 protein. The table records under 150,000 distinct CDR3 sequences, approximately 15% of them present only once. This sample is drawn from a study of CD8 T cells in ankylosing spondylitis. Whole-study findings and limits: Seemingly characteristic of ankylosing spondylitis blood was a TCR beta motif consisting of about 8 highly homologous variants. There was reportedly significant enrichment of clones that were disease-linked in matched ankylosing spondylitis synovial fluid. Within peripheral blood, clones linked to disease were CD8+ and relatively rare.

There are 15 residues in the CDR3. V lost 0 bases and J lost 4, with 10 bases in between. The germline CDR1 and CDR2 sequences are SGDLS and YYNGEE. The sample consisted of blood, either unsorted or a sorted T cell fraction (not recorded which). The sequence derives from a female donor with ankylosing spondylitis or in good health (not recorded which). The chain couples TRBV9 to TRBJ2-2, with D perhaps being TRBD1 or TRBD2 (5 bases each). This chain's CDR3 is CASSVDAGTTGELFF. The CDR3 DNA reads as TGTGCCAGCAGCGTAGATGCCGGGACCACCGGGGAGCTGTTTTTT.